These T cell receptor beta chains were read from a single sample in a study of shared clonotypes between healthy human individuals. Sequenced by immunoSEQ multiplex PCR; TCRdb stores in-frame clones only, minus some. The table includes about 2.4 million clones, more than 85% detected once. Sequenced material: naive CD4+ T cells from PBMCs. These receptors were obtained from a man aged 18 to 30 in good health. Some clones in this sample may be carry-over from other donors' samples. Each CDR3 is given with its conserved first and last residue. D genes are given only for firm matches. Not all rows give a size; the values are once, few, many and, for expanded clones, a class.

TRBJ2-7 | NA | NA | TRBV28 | TGTGCCAGCAGTCGGTACCAAGGGACATACGAGCAGTACTTC | CASSRYQGTYEQYF
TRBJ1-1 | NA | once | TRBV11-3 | TGTGCCAGCCAATTCAGGGGGAACACTGAAGCTTTCTTT | CASQFRGNTEAFF
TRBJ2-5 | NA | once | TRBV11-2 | TGTGCCAGCAGCCCCCCCAGGGGTCAAGGAGAGACCCAGTACTTC | CASSPPRGQGETQYF
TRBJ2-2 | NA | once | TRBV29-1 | TGCAGCGCCAAGGGTGGCCATACCGGGGAGCTGTTTTTT | CSAKGGHTGELFF
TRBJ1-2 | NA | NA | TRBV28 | TGTGCCAGCAGTTTGGTCGAATATCGTGGCTACACCTTC | CASSLVEYRGYTF
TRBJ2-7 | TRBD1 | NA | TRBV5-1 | TGCGCCAGCAAGGAGGCCTCGGGACAGTCCTACGAGCAGTACTTC | CASKEASGQSYEQYF
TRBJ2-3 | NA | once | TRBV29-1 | TGCAGCGTCTTAAGGTCGACAGCCCTGAGCACAGATACGCAGTATTTT | CSVLRSTALSTDTQYF
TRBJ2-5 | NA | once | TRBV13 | TGTGCCAGCAGCGCCTTGTCCCCGACGTTGGACCAAGAGACCCAGTACTTC | CASSALSPTLDQETQYF
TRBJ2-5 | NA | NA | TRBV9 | TGTGCCAGCAGCGTATTCGCCCAGGGGGGATCAGAGACCCAGTACTTC | CASSVFAQGGSETQYF
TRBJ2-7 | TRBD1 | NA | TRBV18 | TGTGCCAGCTCACCACCCCGACAGGGGGACTCCTACGAGCAGTACTTC | CASSPPRQGDSYEQYF
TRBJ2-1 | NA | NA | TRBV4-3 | TGCGCCAGCAGCCAAGGGCCTAGCCGGTACAATGAGCAGTTCTTC | CASSQGPSRYNEQFF
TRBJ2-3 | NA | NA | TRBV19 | TGTGCCAGTAGTATAACGTGGGGGCCGGACACAGATACGCAGTATTTT | CASSITWGPDTDTQYF
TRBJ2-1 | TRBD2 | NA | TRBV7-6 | TGTGCCAGCAGCCCGAATTTGCGGGAGGGCCTCTACAATGAGCAGTTCTTC | CASSPNLREGLYNEQFF
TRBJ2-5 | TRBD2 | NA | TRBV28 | TGTGCCAGCAGTTTAGGAGGGACTAGCGGAGCCCAAGAGACCCAGTACTTC | CASSLGGTSGAQETQYF
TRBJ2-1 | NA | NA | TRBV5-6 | TGTGCCAGCAGCCGACTTGTAAATGAGCAGTTCTTC | CASSRLVNEQFF
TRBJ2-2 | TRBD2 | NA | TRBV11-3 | TGTGCCAGCAGTACGGGCGGGAGCACCGGGGAGCTGTTTTTT | CASSTGGSTGELFF
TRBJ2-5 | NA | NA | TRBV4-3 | TGCGCCAGCAGCCAAGTTACGGGGTTAGTCGCGGCCCAGTACTTC | CASSQVTGLVAAQYF
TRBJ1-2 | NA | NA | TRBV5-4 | TGTGCCAGCAGCTTGGACACAGAAGTTAACTATGGCTACACCTTC | CASSLDTEVNYGYTF
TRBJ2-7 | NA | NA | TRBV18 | TGTGCCAGCTCACTGGGGCAACTTCCCTACGAGCAGTACTTC | CASSLGQLPYEQYF
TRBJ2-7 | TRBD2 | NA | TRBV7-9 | TGTGCCAGCAGCCCCGGACTAGCGGGAGGGTTACACGAGCAGTACTTC | CASSPGLAGGLHEQYF
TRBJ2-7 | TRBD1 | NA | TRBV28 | TGTGCCAGCAGTTTAGTAGGACAGGGCGGGCAGTACTTC | CASSLVGQGGQYF
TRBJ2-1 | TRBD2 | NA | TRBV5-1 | TGCGCCAGCAGCTTGGCCGGGGGACTAGCGGGAGTAGGGTCCTACAATGAGCAGTTCTTC | CASSLAGGLAGVGSYNEQFF
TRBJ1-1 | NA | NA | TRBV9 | TGTGCCAGCAGCAGAAGGGACATGTCGAACACTGAAGCTTTCTTT | CASSRRDMSNTEAFF
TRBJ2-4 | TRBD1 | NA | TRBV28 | TGTGCCAGCAGTCCACAGGGGCACCTAGCCAAAAACATTCAGTACTTC | CASSPQGHLAKNIQYF
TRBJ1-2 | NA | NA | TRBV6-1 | TGTGCCAGCAGTGAAAATAGTAGAAGCAACTATGGCTACACCTTC | CASSENSRSNYGYTF
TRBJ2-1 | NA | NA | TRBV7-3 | TGTGCCAGCAGCTTAATAGTGGGCTCGAGAGAGCAGTTCTTC | CASSLIVGSREQFF
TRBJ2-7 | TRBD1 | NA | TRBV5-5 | TGTGCCAGCCAATTACGGGACAGGACCTACGAGCAGTACTTC | CASQLRDRTYEQYF
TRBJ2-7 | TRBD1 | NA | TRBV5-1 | TGCGCCAGCAACCCCGGGACAGGGCGAACCGAGCAGTACTTC | CASNPGTGRTEQYF
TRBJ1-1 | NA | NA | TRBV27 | TGTGCCAGCAGGACCCAGACAAAAAACACTGAAGCTTTCTTT | CASRTQTKNTEAFF
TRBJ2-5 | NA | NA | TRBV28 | TGTGCCAGCAACCCGGGTGGGGAAACCCAAGAGACCCAGTACTTC | CASNPGGETQETQYF
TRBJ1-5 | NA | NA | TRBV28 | TGTGCCAGCAGTTTCGTCAGGGGCGGCAATCAGCCCCAGCATTTT | CASSFVRGGNQPQHF
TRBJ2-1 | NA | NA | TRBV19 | TGTGCCAGTAGTATAGGGGGACGACTAGACAATGAGCAGTTCTTC | CASSIGGRLDNEQFF
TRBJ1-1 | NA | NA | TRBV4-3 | TGCGCCAGCAGCCAAGATCTGGCTTACACTGAAGCTTTCTTT | CASSQDLAYTEAFF
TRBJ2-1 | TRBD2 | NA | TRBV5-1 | TGCGCCAGCAGCCCTAGCGGGAGTCCAGCCAATGAGCAGTTCTTC | CASSPSGSPANEQFF
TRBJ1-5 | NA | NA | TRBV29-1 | TGCAGCGCCGCCCTGGGGGCTGGGAATCAGCCCCAGCATTTT | CSAALGAGNQPQHF
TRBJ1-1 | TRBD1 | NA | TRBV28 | TGTGCCAGCAGTAACCTTGGACAGGGTTTGAACACTGAAGCTTTCTTT | CASSNLGQGLNTEAFF
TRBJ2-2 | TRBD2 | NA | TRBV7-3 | TGTGCCAGCAACCCGAATGGACTAGCGGGAATATCCCGGGTGACCGGGGAGCTGTTTTTT | CASNPNGLAGISRVTGELFF
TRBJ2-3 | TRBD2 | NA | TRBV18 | TGTGCCAGCTCAACCCTAGCGGCCACAGATACGCAGTATTTT | CASSTLAATDTQYF
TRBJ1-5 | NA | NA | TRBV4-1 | TGCGCCAGCAGCCAAGCATCGACAGGTCTTCCCCATCAGCCCCAGCATTTT | CASSQASTGLPHQPQHF
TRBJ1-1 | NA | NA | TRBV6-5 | TGTGCCAGCAGCCCTGGGACTTTTGTTCGGGCTTTCTTT | CASSPGTFVRAFF
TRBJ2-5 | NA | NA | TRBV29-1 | TGCAGCGTTGTAGGGGAATTTAGCTTAGGGGGGCAAGAGACCCAGTACTTC | CSVVGEFSLGGQETQYF
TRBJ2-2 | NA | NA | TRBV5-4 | TGTGCCAGCACGGGACAGAACACCGGGGAGCTGTTTTTT | CASTGQNTGELFF
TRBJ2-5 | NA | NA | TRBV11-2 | TGTGCCAGCAGCTTAGGAACCACAGGGAGGGGAGAGACCCAGTACTTC | CASSLGTTGRGETQYF
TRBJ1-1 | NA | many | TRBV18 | TGTGCCAGCTCACCGGGACAGAACACTGAAGCTTTCTTT | CASSPGQNTEAFF
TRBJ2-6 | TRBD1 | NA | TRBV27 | TGTGCCAGCAGTTCCGAACAGGGGATACTCTTATATTTCAGCTCTGGGGCCAACGTCCTGACTTTC | CASSSEQGILLYFSSGANVLTF
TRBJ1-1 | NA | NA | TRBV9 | TGTGCCAGCAGCTACCGTGGCACTGAAGCTTTCTTT | CASSYRGTEAFF
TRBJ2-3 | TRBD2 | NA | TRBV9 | TGTGCCAGCAGCGAGCTAGCGGGAGGTGATACGCAGTATTTT | CASSELAGGDTQYF
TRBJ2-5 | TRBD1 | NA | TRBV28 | TGTGCCAGCAGTTCAACTTCAGGGGGAGAGACCCAGTACTTC | CASSSTSGGETQYF
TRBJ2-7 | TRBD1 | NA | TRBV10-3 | TGTGCCATCAGTGAGTCGGAAATGGGACAGGGTCTCTACGAGCAGTACTTC | CAISESEMGQGLYEQYF
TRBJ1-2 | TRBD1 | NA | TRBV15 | TGTGCCACCAGCAGGGGAGGGACCAGACAGGGGGATGGCTACACCTTC | CATSRGGTRQGDGYTF
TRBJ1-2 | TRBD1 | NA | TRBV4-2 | TGTGCCAGCAGCCAACCGGGGACAGAGACGGCTGGCTACACCTTC | CASSQPGTETAGYTF
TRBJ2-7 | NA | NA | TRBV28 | TGTGCCAGCCCCCCCCCAGGGGCGGCCCCCACCTACGAGCAGTACTTC | CASPPPGAAPTYEQYF